This T cell receptor (beta chain) derives from a study of blood T cell repertoires in COVID-19. The wider study: The analysed material was cDNA or gDNA that came from T cells, B-cell-depleted T cells, or PBMCs.

All enrollees were roughly 18 to 90 years old and from about 24 US areas. Recovery among Cohort 3 donors was established by two negative PCRs, clearance, or symptom resolution. The J segment lost 4 bases and the V segment lost 11 bases, leaving 15 bases of the junction unmatched. The CDR3 spans 15 residues. In germline, CDR1 is MDHEN, CDR2 SYDVKM. In the authors' methods: The authors estimated nucleated cell counts from reference gene primer amplification. The data were produced by immunoSEQ multiplex PCR, yet TCRdb's version contains in-frame clones alone and is incomplete. Clonal size and the V and J genes are those of that table, whereas D and trimming came from the DNA. The sample has approximately 280,000 clones; around 92% are singletons.

This clonotype originated in an older woman who had recovered from COVID-19. Sequencing was carried out using PBMCs or T cells enriched from blood (not recorded which). The V call is TRBV28, the J call TRBJ1-2; TRBD1 aligns across 8 bases. CDR3 nucleotides: TGTGCCGGCTTAGGCGGACAGGGTATAGGCTATGGCTACACCTTC. This translates into CAGLGGQGIGYGYTF.